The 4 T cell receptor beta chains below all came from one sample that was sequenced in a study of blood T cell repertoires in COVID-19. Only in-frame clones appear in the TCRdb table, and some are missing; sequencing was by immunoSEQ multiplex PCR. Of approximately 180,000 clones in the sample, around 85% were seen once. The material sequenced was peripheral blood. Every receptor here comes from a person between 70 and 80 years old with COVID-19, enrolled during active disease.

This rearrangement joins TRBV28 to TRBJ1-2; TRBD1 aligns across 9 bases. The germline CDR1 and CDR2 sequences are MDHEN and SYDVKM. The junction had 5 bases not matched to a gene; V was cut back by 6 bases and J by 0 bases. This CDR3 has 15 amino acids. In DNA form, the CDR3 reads TGTGCCAGCAGCGGACAGGGGTTAGCTAACTATGGCTACACCTTC. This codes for CASSGQGLANYGYTF.

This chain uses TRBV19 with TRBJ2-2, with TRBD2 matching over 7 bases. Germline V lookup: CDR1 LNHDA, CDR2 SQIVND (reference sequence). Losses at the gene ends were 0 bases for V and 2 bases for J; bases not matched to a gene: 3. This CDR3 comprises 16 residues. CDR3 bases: TGTGCCAGTAGTATAGACGGCGGGAGTAACACCGGGGAGCTGTTTTTT. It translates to CASSIDGGSNTGELFF.

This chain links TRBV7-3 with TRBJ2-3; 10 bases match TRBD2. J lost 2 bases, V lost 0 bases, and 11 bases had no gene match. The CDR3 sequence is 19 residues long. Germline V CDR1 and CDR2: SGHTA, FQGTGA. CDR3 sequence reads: CASSLTRGSGRGDTDTQYF. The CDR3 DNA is TGTGCCAGCAGCTTAACAAGGGGCAGCGGGAGGGGTGACACAGATACGCAGTATTTT.

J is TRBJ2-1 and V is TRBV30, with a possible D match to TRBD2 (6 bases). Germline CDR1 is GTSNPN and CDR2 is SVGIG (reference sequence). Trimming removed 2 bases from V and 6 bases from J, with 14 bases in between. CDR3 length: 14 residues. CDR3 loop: CAWSLGLQFNEQFF. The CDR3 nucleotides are TGTGCCTGGAGTTTGGGACTTCAGTTCAATGAGCAGTTCTTC.